Each of the 17 T cell receptor beta chains below was sequenced from the same sample in a study of blood T cell repertoires in COVID-19. Generated by immunoSEQ multiplex PCR, the TCRdb table keeps only in-frame clones and is missing some. The table shows some 74,000 clones, with approximately 93% occurring only once. Specimen: peripheral blood. The origin of the receptors is a man aged 50 to 59 with COVID-19, enrolled during active disease.

The V gene is TRBV19, the J gene TRBJ2-2; 7 bases are a match to TRBD1. V lost 3 bases and J lost 3; bases outside the gene matches: 1. The CDR3 is 14 amino acids. Germline V gives CDR1 LNHDA, CDR2 SQIVND (reference sequence). CDR3 nucleotide sequence: TGTGCCAGTAGTATCGGGACAGACACCGGGGAGCTGTTTTTT. This sequence encodes CASSIGTDTGELFF.

V usage is TRBV6-6 and J usage is TRBJ1-6; 8 bases map to TRBD1. J was trimmed by 7 bases and V by 6 bases; bases with no gene match: 5. Germline V lookup: CDR1 MNHNY, CDR2 SVGAGI (reference sequence). This CDR3 contains 14 residues. CDR3 nucleotides: TGTGCCAGCAGACCGGGACAGGAAAATTCACCCCTCCACTTT. Amino acids: CASRPGQENSPLHF.

This clone was observed a handful of times. The J gene is TRBJ2-1, the V gene TRBV7-2, with TRBD2 matching 13 bases. Germline V gene lookup returns CDR1 SGHTA and CDR2 FQGNSA. The CDR3 contains 16 residues. Trimming at V came to 5 bases and at J to 10 bases, leaving 11 bases not matched to a gene. CDR3 protein: CASSAGLAGEGAEQFF. The CDR3 coding sequence is TGTGCCAGCAGCGCCGGACTAGCGGGAGAAGGGGCCGAGCAGTTCTTC. Looking up the rest from reference TRBV7-2 and TRBJ2-1 gives the full variable domain: GAGVSQSPSNKVTEKGKDVELRCDPISGHTALYWYRQSLGQGLEFLIYFQGNSAPDKSGLPSDRFSAERTGGSVSTLTIQRTQQEDSAVYLCASSAGLAGEGAEQFFGPGTRLTVL.

The chain carries TRBV7-3 and TRBJ2-1; TRBD2 matches at 7 bases. The CDR3 totals 16 residues. Germline V gene sequence: CDR1 SGHTA, CDR2 FQGTGA. Trimming took 2 bases from V and 7 from J; bases not matched to a gene: 11. The CDR3 sequence is CASSLGGRARENEQFF. The CDR3 coding sequence is TGTGCCAGCAGCTTAGGGGGGAGGGCCCGAGAAAATGAGCAGTTCTTC.

This clone was counted once. The rearrangement links TRBV27 to TRBJ2-1, with D perhaps matching TRBD2 (6 bases). CDR3 length: 18 residues. With 3 bases removed from V and 10 bases from J, the gap between germline ends came to 28 bases. Germline assignment: CDR1 MNHEY and CDR2 SMNVEV (reference sequence). CDR3 nucleotide sequence: TGTGCCAGCAGTTTGTCCTTTCCGGGACTGGGCCCGAAGAAGGAGCAGTTCTTC. Protein product: CASSLSFPGLGPKKEQFF.

The V call is TRBV30, the J call TRBJ2-1; 10 bases align to TRBD1. CDR1 and CDR2 (germline): GTSNPN, SVGIG (reference sequence). The CDR3 runs 14 residues. With 3 bases clipped from V and 7 bases from J, the junction kept 6 bases outside the gene matches. The CDR3 DNA reads TGTGCCTGGAGGACAGGGGGCGCCATGAATGAGCAGTTCTTC. This encodes CAWRTGGAMNEQFF.

This chain links TRBV28 with TRBJ1-5; no definite D call. V dropped 7 bases and J dropped 7 bases, with 14 bases sitting between them. This CDR3 is built from 13 residues. CDR1 is MDHEN and CDR2 is SYDVKM in the germline V gene. The CDR3 here is CASIPRSWQPQHF. DNA of the CDR3: TGTGCCAGCATTCCGAGGTCTTGGCAGCCCCAGCATTTT.

The chain uses TRBV14 and TRBJ1-1; D is uncertain. V was trimmed by 0 bases and J by 1 base, leaving 9 bases between them. The germline V gene encodes CDR1 SGHDN and CDR2 FVKESK. The CDR3 is 15 amino acids. The CDR3 nucleotides are TGTGCCAGCAGCCAAGATTTGGTTAGGAACACTGAAGCTTTCTTT. Protein: CASSQDLVRNTEAFF.

This rearrangement joins TRBV6-5 to TRBJ1-6; D unclear. The germline gives CDR1 MNHEY, CDR2 SVGAGI. The CDR3 runs 13 residues. The V and J ends lost 4 bases and 8 bases respectively, with 9 bases between them. The chain's CDR3 is CASSLEADSPLHF. CDR3 bases: TGTGCCAGCAGTTTGGAGGCGGATTCACCCCTCCACTTT.

This clone was observed a few times. The V call is TRBV7-9, the J call TRBJ2-1, with D tentatively TRBD2 (6 bases). CDR1 and CDR2 (germline): SEHNR, FQNEAQ (reference sequence). Trimming left V 3 bases short and J 6 bases short, with 12 bases between. CDR3 length: 14 residues. The CDR3 loop reads CASSFSWTTNEQFF. In DNA form, the CDR3 reads TGTGCCAGCAGCTTTTCTTGGACTACCAATGAGCAGTTCTTC.

V is TRBV18 and J is TRBJ1-2, with TRBD1 identical over 7 bases. V dropped 3 bases and J dropped 3; count of bases not matched to a gene: 1. Looked up from germline, CDR1 is KGHSH and CDR2 is LQKENI. This CDR3 region has 13 residues. This chain's CDR3 is CASSPGTDYGYTF. As DNA, the CDR3 is TGTGCCAGCTCACCCGGGACAGACTATGGCTACACCTTC.

In this sample, this clone turned up a few times. CDR3: CASSNRGRQGYDGYTF. In DNA form, the CDR3 reads TGTGCCAGTAGTAATCGTGGGAGACAGGGATACGATGGCTACACCTTC. The rearrangement links TRBV19 to TRBJ1-2; 7 nucleotides match TRBD1. Germline V lookup: CDR1 LNHDA, CDR2 SQIVND (reference sequence). The CDR3 runs 16 residues. V was clipped by 4 bases and J by 6 bases; unmatched bases: 14.

This clone was observed a single time. The chain uses TRBV5-6 and TRBJ2-3, with a tentative D call TRBD2 (5 bases). The CDR3 spans 13 residues. Germline V gives CDR1 SGHDT, CDR2 YYEEEE. With 3 bases removed from V and 6 bases from J, the gap between germline ends came to 11 bases. The CDR3 is CASSSGSGDTQYF. CDR3 DNA: TGTGCCAGCAGCTCCGGGTCGGGGGATACGCAGTATTTT.

The rearrangement uses TRBV30 and TRBJ2-7; 8 positions agree with TRBD2. J gave up 7 bases and V 2 bases, and 7 bases lay outside the gene matches. There are 13 residues in the CDR3. Germline V CDR1 and CDR2: GTSNPN, SVGIG (reference sequence). The DNA of the CDR3 is TGTGCCTGGAGTCGGGGGGGGCTGAGGGAGCAGTACTTC. It yields the protein CAWSRGGLREQYF.

The chain links TRBV2 to TRBJ2-2, with 12 bases aligning to TRBD1. This CDR3 region has 15 residues. V lost 4 bases, J lost 5 bases, and 2 bases stayed unmatched. The germline gives CDR1 SNHLY, CDR2 FYNNEI. Here the CDR3 reads CASSAGQGATGELFF. The CDR3 DNA sequence: TGTGCCAGCAGTGCGGGACAGGGGGCGACCGGGGAGCTGTTTTTT. Complete variable domain (other parts from reference TRBV2 and TRBJ2-2): EPEVTQTPSHQVTQMGQEVILRCVPISNHLYFYWYRQILGQKVEFLVSFYNNEISEKSEIFDDQFSVERPDGSNFTLKIRSTKLEDSAMYFCASSAGQGATGELFFGEGSRLTVL.

This sequence joins TRBV27 and TRBJ1-2; no definite D call. CDR3 length: 13 amino acids. V was clipped by 0 bases and J by 4 bases, with 6 bases between them. Germline CDR1 is MNHEY and CDR2 is SMNVEV (reference sequence). CDR3 nucleotide sequence: TGTGCCAGCAGTTTATCAGGGAGCTATGGCTACACCTTC. Residues: CASSLSGSYGYTF.

V gene TRBV6-2 or TRBV6-3 combines with J gene TRBJ2-1; 14 positions agree with TRBD2. This CDR3 has 15 amino acids. V shed 6 bases, J shed 6 bases, and the junction held 4 bases outside the gene matches. Germline V lookup: CDR1 MNHEY, CDR2 SVGEGT. The CDR3 coding sequence is TGTGCCAGCAGCCCGGGACTAGCGGGAGTCAATGAGCAGTTCTTC. Residues: CASSPGLAGVNEQFF.